Presented here are 3 T cell receptor beta chains from one specimen sequenced in a study of CDR3 diversity in severe acne. From the PCR reads, TCRdb called clonotypes with MiXCR, one entry per CDR3 protein. The repertoire holds roughly 79,000 distinct CDR3 sequences, with about 49% as singletons. Sequencing was carried out using blood. Receptor source: a male donor with severe acne vulgaris.

This clonotype was picked up many times. V usage is TRBV10-2 and J usage is TRBJ2-7, with 10 nucleotides matching TRBD2. Trimming at V came to 8 bases and at J to 2 bases, leaving 6 bases not matched to a gene. The CDR3 consists of 14 residues. Germline values: CDR1 WSHSY, CDR2 SAAADI. CDR3 nucleotides: TGCGCCAGCGGTAGCGGGGGGATGACCTACGAGCAGTACTTC. It yields the protein CASGSGGMTYEQYF.

This rearrangement joins TRBV12-3 or TRBV12-4 to TRBJ2-2; 9 bases map to TRBD1. J lost 4 bases, V lost 5 bases, and 11 bases had no gene match. The CDR3 extends over 17 amino acids. The DNA for the CDR3 is TGTGCCAGCAGTGGGACAGGGTCCACATCGGGCACCGGGGAGCTGTTTTTT. It codes for CASSGTGSTSGTGELFF.

The CDR3 DNA reads TGTGCCAGCCCGGAACAGGATGTCGATTGGAGCGAGACCCAGTACTTC. This translates into CASPEQDVDWSETQYF. This sequence joins TRBV6-5 and TRBJ2-5; TRBD1 is a possible D gene (5 bases). Germline V CDR1 and CDR2: MNHEY, SVGAGI. The CDR3 is 16 amino acids. Trimming pared 8 bases from V and 5 bases from J, leaving 24 bases between.